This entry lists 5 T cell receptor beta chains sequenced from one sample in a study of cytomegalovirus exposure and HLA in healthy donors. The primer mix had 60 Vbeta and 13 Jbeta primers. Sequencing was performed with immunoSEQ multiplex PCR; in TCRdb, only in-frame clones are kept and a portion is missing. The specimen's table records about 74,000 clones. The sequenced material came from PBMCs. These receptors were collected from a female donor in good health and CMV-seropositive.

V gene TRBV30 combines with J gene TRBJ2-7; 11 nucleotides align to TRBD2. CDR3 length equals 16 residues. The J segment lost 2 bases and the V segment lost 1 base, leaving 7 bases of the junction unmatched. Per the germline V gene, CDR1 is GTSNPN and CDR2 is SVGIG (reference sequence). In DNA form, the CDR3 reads TGTGCCTGGAGTGCACCCGGGACTAGCGGAACCTACGAGCAGTACTTC. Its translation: CAWSAPGTSGTYEQYF.

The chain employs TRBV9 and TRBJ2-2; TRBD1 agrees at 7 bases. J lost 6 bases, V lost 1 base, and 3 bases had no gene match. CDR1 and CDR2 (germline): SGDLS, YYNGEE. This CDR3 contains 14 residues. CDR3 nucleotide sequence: TGTGCCAGCAGCGTAACAGGGGCCGCCGGGGAGCTGTTTTTT. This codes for CASSVTGAAGELFF.

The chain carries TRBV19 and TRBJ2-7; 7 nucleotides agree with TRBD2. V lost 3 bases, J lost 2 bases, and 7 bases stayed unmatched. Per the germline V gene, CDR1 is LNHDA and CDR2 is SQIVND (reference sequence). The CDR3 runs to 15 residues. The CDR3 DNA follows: TGTGCCAGTAGTATCGTGGCGGGAGAAACCTACGAGCAGTACTTC. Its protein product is CASSIVAGETYEQYF.

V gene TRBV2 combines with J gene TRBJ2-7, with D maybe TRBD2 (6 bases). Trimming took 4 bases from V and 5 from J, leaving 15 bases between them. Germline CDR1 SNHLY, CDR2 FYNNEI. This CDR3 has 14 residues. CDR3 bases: TGTGCCAGCAGTGCACACACGGGGGACCACGAGCAGTACTTC. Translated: CASSAHTGDHEQYF.

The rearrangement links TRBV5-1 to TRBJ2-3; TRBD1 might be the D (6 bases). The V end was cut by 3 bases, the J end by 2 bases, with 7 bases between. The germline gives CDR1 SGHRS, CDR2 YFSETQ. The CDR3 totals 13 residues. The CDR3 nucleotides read TGCGCCAGCAGCTGGGGGCACACAGATACGCAGTATTTT. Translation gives CASSWGHTDTQYF.